The 16 T cell receptor beta chains below all came from one sample that was sequenced in a study of siplizumab effects on memory and regulatory T cells. Sequencing used immunoSEQ multiplex PCR; TCRdb keeps in-frame clones, though not all of them. The table records 85,000 to 130,000 clones, nearly 95% of them present only once. Specimen: Tregs sorted from blood. All receptors come from a human donor in good health.

The chain carries TRBV7-8 and TRBJ1-5; possible D gene TRBD1, 5 bases. This CDR3 has 17 residues. CDR1 is SGHVS and CDR2 is FQNEAQ in the germline V gene. V gave up 5 bases and J gave up 0 bases, with 17 bases separating them. CDR3 region: CASSLQPTANSNQPQHF. The CDR3 DNA sequence: TGTGCCAGCAGCCTCCAACCGACAGCAAATAGCAATCAGCCCCAGCATTTT.

The V call is TRBV5-1, the J call TRBJ1-2, with 10 positions matching TRBD1. Germline CDR1 and CDR2: SGHRS and YFSETQ. The V segment lost 4 bases and the J segment 7 bases; nucleotides outside the gene matches: 7. The CDR3 contains 14 residues. CDR3 region: CASSPGTGDGGYTF. In nucleotides, the CDR3 is TGCGCCAGCAGCCCCGGGACAGGGGATGGTGGCTACACCTTC. The full variable domain, its missing parts supplied by reference TRBV5-1 and TRBJ1-2, is KAGVTQTPRYLIKTRGQQVTLSCSPISGHRSVSWYQQTPGQGLQFLFEYFSETQRNKGNFPGRFSGRQFSNSRSEMNVSTLELGDSALYLCASSPGTGDGGYTFGSGTRLTVV.

This chain connects TRBV19 to TRBJ2-3, with D perhaps assigned TRBD1 or TRBD2 (7 bases each). The CDR3 covers 16 residues. V was trimmed by 4 bases and J by 1 base, leaving 15 bases between them. Germline V gene data show CDR1 as LNHDA and CDR2 as SQIVND (reference sequence). The CDR3: CASSTPGGARTDTQYF. CDR3 DNA sequence: TGTGCCAGTAGTACCCCAGGGGGGGCGCGCACAGATACGCAGTATTTT. The full variable domain, rest sourced from reference TRBV19 and TRBJ2-3, is DGGITQSPKYLFRKEGQNVTLSCEQNLNHDAMYWYRQDPGQGLRLIYYSQIVNDFQKGDIAEGYSVSREKKESFPLTVTSAQKNPTAFYLCASSTPGGARTDTQYFGPGTRLTVL.

The DNA for the CDR3 is TGCGCCAGCAGCCCGCGGACTAGCGGGATTTCGAATGAGCAGTTCTTC. This translates into CASSPRTSGISNEQFF. This chain uses TRBV4-3 with TRBJ2-1, with 12 nucleotides matching TRBD2. The CDR3 has 16 residues. V gave up 4 bases and J gave up 7 bases; unmatched junction bases: 8. Germline CDR1 reads LGHNA; CDR2 reads YSLEER.

J is TRBJ1-1 and V is TRBV27; 8 bases match TRBD1. Trimming cost V 6 bases and J 0 bases; bases outside gene matches: 3. Germline loops: CDR1 MNHEY, CDR2 SMNVEV (reference sequence). The length of the CDR3 is 14 residues. The CDR3: CASRPGQVNTEAFF. The CDR3 region has the DNA TGTGCCAGCAGGCCGGGACAGGTGAACACTGAAGCTTTCTTT.

This clone has only a few counts. V is TRBV6-1 and J is TRBJ2-3; D tentatively fits TRBD1 or TRBD2 (6 bases each). Trimming removed 8 bases at V and 4 bases at J, with 16 bases between. This CDR3 is built from 14 residues. Germline V gene data show CDR1 as MNHNS and CDR2 as SASEGT. CDR3 residues: CASGLGGLADTQYF. The CDR3 DNA follows: TGTGCCAGCGGCCTAGGGGGGCTCGCAGATACGCAGTATTTT.

The chain uses TRBV7-2 and TRBJ2-7, with TRBD2 identical over 7 bases. The germline V gene encodes CDR1 SGHTA and CDR2 FQGNSA. V shed 1 base and J 4 bases; nucleotides not matched to a gene: 13. The CDR3 runs to 17 residues. In DNA form, the CDR3 reads TGTGCCAGCAGCTTAGGGTCAGACGGGAGGTTTAGATACGAGCAGTACTTC. This gives the protein CASSLGSDGRFRYEQYF.

The chain is built from TRBV18 and TRBJ2-7; D is undetermined. This CDR3 is 14 amino acids long. Germline lookup yields CDR1 KGHSH and CDR2 LQKENI. The ends were cut back, 2 bases at V and 3 bases at J, with 11 bases in the middle. CDR3: CASSPGSMNYEQYF. In nucleotides, the CDR3 is TGTGCCAGCTCACCAGGTTCCATGAACTACGAGCAGTACTTC.

The chain is built from TRBV2 and TRBJ1-4; D unresolved. This CDR3 is 14 amino acids long. Trimming pared 7 bases from V and 3 bases from J, leaving 12 bases between. Looked up from germline, CDR1 is SNHLY and CDR2 is FYNNEI. CDR3 region: CASTRGGANEKLFF. The CDR3 DNA follows: TGTGCCAGCACCAGAGGTGGTGCTAATGAAAAACTGTTTTTT.

This rearrangement joins TRBV6-6 to TRBJ1-2; TRBD1 matches 8 bases. Germline loops: CDR1 MNHNY, CDR2 SVGAGI (reference sequence). V shed 4 bases, J shed 4 bases, and the junction held 8 bases outside the gene matches. The CDR3 covers 15 residues. The CDR3 nucleotides read TGTGCCAGCAGTTTCGCCGGACAGGGAGGCTATGGCTACACCTTC. It codes for CASSFAGQGGYGYTF.

This chain uses TRBV5-6 with TRBJ2-7; D not resolved. The V gene's germline CDR1 is SGHDT and CDR2 YYEEEE. The CDR3 runs 15 residues. V dropped 4 bases and J dropped 4 bases, with 18 bases sitting between them. DNA of the CDR3: TGTGCCAGCAGCGAACAGTCCCGGCAGACGTACGAGCAGTACTTC. Its protein product is CASSEQSRQTYEQYF.

The genes are TRBV7-9 and TRBJ1-6; 7 nucleotides align to TRBD1. Per the germline V gene, CDR1 is SEHNR and CDR2 is FQNEAQ (reference sequence). V gave up 2 bases and J gave up 7 bases; unmatched junction bases: 8. The CDR3 runs 16 residues. This CDR3 reads CASSLSGTVGNSPLHF. The CDR3 DNA reads TGTGCCAGCAGCTTATCAGGGACAGTCGGGAATTCACCCCTCCACTTT.

In this sample, this clone turned up once. The chain is built from TRBV27 and TRBJ2-7; 11 bases align to TRBD2. V trimming: 6 bases; J trimming: 2 bases; junction bases outside the gene matches: 9. The germline V gene encodes CDR1 MNHEY and CDR2 SMNVEV (reference sequence). There are 16 residues in the CDR3. CDR3 DNA: TGTGCCAGCAGGACCATTGGGACTAGCGGAACCTACGAGCAGTACTTC. It codes for CASRTIGTSGTYEQYF.

V gene TRBV5-1 combines with J gene TRBJ1-6, with TRBD1 as a possible D gene (6 bases). There are 15 residues in the CDR3. Germline V gene sequence: CDR1 SGHRS, CDR2 YFSETQ. V was pared by 0 bases and J by 7 bases, with 11 bases between. The CDR3 sequence is CASSLGWGQNSPLHF. In DNA, the CDR3 is TGCGCCAGCAGCTTGGGCTGGGGGCAAAATTCACCCCTCCACTTT.

V is TRBV25-1 and J is TRBJ2-3; 9 bases line up with TRBD1. The V and J ends lost 2 bases and 8 bases, in that order; junction bases with no gene match: 8. The CDR3 extends over 15 amino acids. CDR1 is MGHDK and CDR2 is SYGVNS in the germline V gene. The CDR3 DNA reads TGTGCCAGCAGTGAAGGGTGGGGACAGGGTCGTACGCAGTATTTT. Translated: CASSEGWGQGRTQYF.

The rearrangement links TRBV19 to TRBJ1-5, with a possible D match to TRBD1 (6 bases). Trimming took off 6 bases at V and 2 bases at J, with 11 bases between the two ends. This CDR3 comprises 14 residues. The V gene's germline CDR1 is LNHDA and CDR2 SQIVND (reference sequence). CDR3 DNA: TGTGCCAGTAGGTTGACAGGACGCAATCAGCCCCAGCATTTT. Translating it yields CASRLTGRNQPQHF.